The rows below give T cell receptor beta chains drawn from one sample of a study of blood T cell repertoires in COVID-19. Measured with immunoSEQ multiplex PCR; TCRdb has only the in-frame clones, and not every one. The profile shows 95,000 to 150,000 clones, roughly 84% of them singletons. The sequenced material came from PBMCs or T cells enriched from blood (not recorded which). The receptors were sampled from a woman aged 30 to 39 who had recovered from COVID-19. Each CDR3 is given with its conserved first and last residue. A D gene is named only where the DNA matches it firmly. Size is stated for part of the rows, as once, few or many counts, or as a class when the clone is expanded.

d_call j_call v_call clone_size cdr3_aa cdr3_nt
TRBD2 TRBJ2-1 TRBV14 once CASSQDLAGYEQFF TGTGCCAGCAGCCAAGACTTAGCGGGCTATGAGCAGTTCTTC
- TRBJ1-3 TRBV30 - CAWSGELRVPGNTIYF TGTGCCTGGAGTGGGGAGCTGAGGGTACCTGGAAACACCATATATTTT
TRBD2 TRBJ2-1 TRBV27 - CASRATSGSNEQFF TGTGCCAGCAGGGCGACTAGCGGGAGCAATGAGCAGTTCTTC
TRBD2 TRBJ2-5 TRBV7-2 - CASSFLYRREGETQYF TGTGCCAGCAGCTTCCTTTACCGCAGGGAGGGGGAGACCCAGTACTTC
- TRBJ1-2 TRBV28 - CASSFPENYGYTF TGTGCCAGCAGTTTCCCCGAGAACTATGGCTACACCTTC
- TRBJ2-3 TRBV28 - CASSSLKEITDTQYF TGTGCCAGCAGTTCCTTGAAAGAGATAACAGATACGCAGTATTTT
TRBD1 TRBJ1-5 TRBV30 - CAWSVRDRVLNQPQHF TGTGCCTGGAGTGTACGCGACAGGGTCCTAAATCAGCCCCAGCATTTT
TRBD2 TRBJ2-5 TRBV11-2 - CASSLYSGRAGHGETQYF TGTGCCAGCAGCTTATACAGCGGGAGGGCCGGGCACGGGGAGACCCAGTACTTC
- TRBJ1-4 TRBV4-3 - CASSQDQDNEKLFF TGCGCCAGCAGCCAAGATCAGGATAATGAAAAACTGTTTTTT
- TRBJ2-1 TRBV3-1/TRBV3-2 once CASSQGTLYNEQFF TGTGCCAGCAGCCAAGGGACTCTCTACAATGAGCAGTTCTTC